This entry concerns a single T cell receptor beta chain. Libraries were prepared by immunoSEQ multiplex PCR; TCRdb keeps only in-frame clonotypes and omits some of them. The sample has approximately 250,000 clones, about 88% seen once. The sample is drawn from a study of blood T cell repertoires in COVID-19. Study-level information: Material from acute and convalescent COVID-19 was sourced from the United States, Italy and Spain. The cDNA or gDNA used as material had been derived from T cells, B-cell-depleted T cells, or PBMCs.

Material: peripheral blood. The clonotype comes from a man in his late teens or twenties with active or convalescent COVID-19.

Written as DNA, the CDR3 is TGCGCCAGCAGCCAAGACGGAGGGTTTCCGTTTTACGAGCAGTACTTC. This translates into CASSQDGGFPFYEQYF. This chain connects TRBV4-1 to TRBJ2-7, with a possible D match to TRBD2 (6 bases). Germline V lookup: CDR1 MGHRA, CDR2 YSYEKL. The CDR3 spans 16 residues. V shed 0 bases and J shed 4 bases, with 16 bases lying between them.